The 20 T cell receptor beta chains given below trace back to one sample, sequenced in a study of human thymus T cells. Profiled with immunoSEQ multiplex PCR; TCRdb holds only in-frame clones, not every one. In the table there are some 130,000 clones, around 94% of which are singletons. Resections removed during corrective heart surgery provided the thymus tissue used. The sequencing input was thymus tissue. These receptors were taken from a boy under three years old with a congenital heart defect but otherwise immunologically healthy.

This chain links TRBV7-2 with TRBJ1-2; TRBD1 is a possible D gene (5 bases). The V and J ends lost 5 bases and 0 bases respectively, with 22 bases between them. Germline assignment: CDR1 SGHTA and CDR2 FQGNSA. The CDR3 covers 18 residues. The CDR3 DNA follows: TGTGCCAGCAGCCCCCCGATTGTTTGGGGACGCCCTAACTATGGCTACACCTTC. Residues: CASSPPIVWGRPNYGYTF.

This clone was seen a single time. The chain combines TRBV19 with TRBJ1-1; 9 bases are a match to TRBD1. The V segment lost 3 bases and the J segment 5 bases; nucleotides outside the gene matches: 7. The CDR3 runs 15 residues. The germline V gene has CDR1 LNHDA and CDR2 SQIVND (reference sequence). The CDR3, as DNA: TGTGCCAGTAGTATGGGCGGACAGGGGCGGACTGAAGCTTTCTTT. Translation gives CASSMGGQGRTEAFF.

The chain has TRBV5-1 and TRBJ1-6, with D unresolved. Trimming stripped 0 bases from V and 0 bases from J, with 13 bases between. Germline assignment: CDR1 SGHRS and CDR2 YFSETQ. CDR3 length equals 18 residues. The CDR3, as DNA: TGCGCCAGCAGCTTGGATTCACGGACGGGCTCCTATAATTCACCCCTCCACTTT. Amino acid sequence: CASSLDSRTGSYNSPLHF.

This rearrangement joins TRBV28 to TRBJ2-1, with D hard to call. The CDR3 totals 12 residues. Trimming took off 7 bases at V and 3 bases at J, with 7 bases between the two ends. Germline V gene data show CDR1 as MDHEN and CDR2 as SYDVKM. The CDR3 reads CASKENYNEQFF. The CDR3 DNA follows: TGTGCCAGCAAAGAGAACTACAATGAGCAGTTCTTC.

The chain recombines TRBV10-3 with TRBJ1-5, with D maybe TRBD1 (6 bases). This CDR3 contains 15 residues. Between the trimmed V and J ends, which lost 6 bases and 3 bases, there was a span of 15 bases. Per germline, CDR1 ENHRY and CDR2 SYGVKD. This chain's CDR3 is CAIRPSGEANQPQHF. As DNA, the CDR3 is TGTGCCATCAGGCCTTCAGGGGAGGCCAATCAGCCCCAGCATTTT.

This clone turned up a few times. The chain employs TRBV10-3 and TRBJ2-2; TRBD1 matches at 8 bases. Trimming removed 10 bases from V and 7 bases from J; junction bases left unmatched: 14. The CDR3 has 15 amino acids. In germline, CDR1 is ENHRY, CDR2 SYGVKD. Written as DNA, the CDR3 is TGTGCCACTCGGACAGGGTATCCGTTACGCGGGGAGCTGTTTTTT. This encodes CATRTGYPLRGELFF.

This clone was seen only a few times. The V and J genes are TRBV10-3 and TRBJ1-1, with D perhaps matching TRBD1 (5 bases). CDR1 and CDR2 (germline): ENHRY, SYGVKD. V lost 6 bases and J lost 0, with 5 bases in between. The length of the CDR3 is 12 residues. CDR3 amino acids: CAIRTVNTEAFF. In DNA form, the CDR3 reads TGTGCCATCAGGACAGTGAACACTGAAGCTTTCTTT.

This chain uses TRBV5-8 with TRBJ2-3, with 8 nucleotides matching TRBD1. The length of the CDR3 is 17 residues. Germline lookup yields CDR1 SGHTS and CDR2 YDEGEE. J lost 2 bases, V lost 7 bases, and 15 bases had no gene match. In nucleotides, the CDR3 is TGTGCCAGCGGATCTCAATTGGGACAGGAGCCCACAGATACGCAGTATTTT. Protein product: CASGSQLGQEPTDTQYF.

The chain couples TRBV11-2 to TRBJ2-1; D gene uncertain. Germline lookup yields CDR1 SGHAT and CDR2 FQNNGV. The CDR3 is 12 residues long. V lost 5 bases and J lost 4, with 6 bases in between. CDR3: CASSQTYNEQFF. The CDR3 DNA is TGTGCCAGCAGCCAAACTTACAATGAGCAGTTCTTC.

The chain is built from TRBV5-4 and TRBJ1-3; 7 positions agree with TRBD1. CDR1 is SGHNT, CDR2 YYREEE, per germline (reference sequence). V lost 5 bases and J lost 2; bases outside the gene matches: 7. This CDR3 is built from 15 residues. The CDR3 bases are TGTGCCAGCAGTTTAGGGGGCTCAACTGGAAACACCATATATTTT. As protein: CASSLGGSTGNTIYF.

The chain has TRBV14 and TRBJ1-1; 10 nucleotides align to TRBD1. The CDR3 consists of 18 residues. Germline assignment: CDR1 SGHDN and CDR2 FVKESK. The ends lost 2 bases at V and 1 base at J; junction bases unmatched: 10. The CDR3 coding sequence is TGTGCCAGCAGCCAATGGCCTGGGACAGGGGACTGGAACACTGAAGCTTTCTTT. It is translated as CASSQWPGTGDWNTEAFF.

V is TRBV5-6 and J is TRBJ2-3; perhaps TRBD1 as D (5 bases). The CDR3 extends over 14 amino acids. CDR1 and CDR2 from the germline V gene are SGHDT and YYEEEE. Trimming stripped 4 bases from V and 5 bases from J, with 14 bases between. CDR3 sequence reads: CASSHRLDVDTQYF. In DNA, the CDR3 is TGTGCCAGCAGCCACAGGCTAGACGTAGATACGCAGTATTTT. The full variable domain, in which reference TRBV5-6 and TRBJ2-3 provide the parts outside the CDR3, is DAGVTQSPTHLIKTRGQQVTLRCSPKSGHDTVSWYQQALGQGPQFIFQYYEEEERQRGNFPDRFSGHQFPNYSSELNVNALLLGDSALYLCASSHRLDVDTQYFGPGTRLTVL.

The chain couples TRBV7-8 to TRBJ2-5; D is uncertain. From germline, CDR1 is SGHVS and CDR2 FQNEAQ. V lost 10 bases and J 0 bases, leaving 15 bases between the germline ends. The CDR3 sequence is 14 residues long. The CDR3 sequence: CATEDAKYQETQYF. The CDR3 nucleotides are TGTGCCACCGAGGACGCAAAGTACCAAGAGACCCAGTACTTC.

The V gene is TRBV5-1, the J gene TRBJ2-3; D may be TRBD2 (6 bases). The germline CDR1 and CDR2 sequences are SGHRS and YFSETQ. The CDR3 has 14 amino acids. Deletions cut 3 bases from V and 1 base from J, with 9 bases between. The CDR3 spells CASSSRGGTDTQYF. In nucleotides, the CDR3 is TGCGCCAGCAGCTCGCGGGGTGGCACAGATACGCAGTATTTT.

CDR3 sequence: CASSALAGGGNEQFF. CDR3 bases: TGTGCCAGCAGCGCTCTAGCGGGGGGCGGGAATGAGCAGTTCTTC. V and J are TRBV9 and TRBJ2-1, with 11 nucleotides matching TRBD2. The CDR3 sequence is 15 residues long. V was clipped by 3 bases and J by 7 bases; unmatched bases: 6. CDR1 SGDLS and CDR2 YYNGEE come from the germline V gene.

In regard to this clone: The germline gene is not matched at one end of the junction; a read error may be the cause. The gene calls are TRBV7-7 and TRBJ2-1, with TRBD2 identical over 7 bases. The CDR3 length is 16 residues. Germline CDR1 is SSHAT and CDR2 is FNYEAQ (reference sequence). CDR3 residues: CASSQGPGGKYNEQFF. CDR3 bases: TGTGCTAGCAGCCAAGGGCCGGGGGGTAAATACAATGAGCAGTTCTTC.

The genes are TRBV19 and TRBJ1-1; D is unclear. V dropped 3 bases and J dropped 1 base, with 15 bases sitting between them. This CDR3 is built from 16 residues. Per germline, CDR1 LNHDA and CDR2 SQIVND (reference sequence). In DNA form, the CDR3 reads TGTGCCAGTAGTATTCATCTCGGGGTTTCGAACACTGAAGCTTTCTTT. It specifies CASSIHLGVSNTEAFF.

This chain connects TRBV6-5 to TRBJ2-1; 10 nucleotides agree with TRBD2. Trimming cost V 3 bases and J 9 bases; bases outside gene matches: 11. This CDR3 contains 16 residues. Germline lookup yields CDR1 MNHEY and CDR2 SVGAGI. CDR3 sequence reads: CASSYSGGNRMGEQFF. For the CDR3, the DNA is TGTGCCAGCAGTTATAGCGGGGGGAATAGAATGGGTGAGCAGTTCTTC.

This clone was seen once. The chain uses TRBV27 and TRBJ2-6; 11 nucleotides match TRBD2. The CDR3 is 19 residues long. The V gene end was trimmed by 6 bases and the J gene end by 0 bases; junction bases not matched to a gene: 10. Germline V gives CDR1 MNHEY, CDR2 SMNVEV (reference sequence). The CDR3 reads CASSFSLAGGPSGANVLTF. The CDR3 DNA is TGTGCCAGCAGCTTTTCCCTAGCGGGGGGCCCCTCTGGGGCCAACGTCCTGACTTTC.

V and J are TRBV5-6 and TRBJ2-7; D ambiguous. The germline gives CDR1 SGHDT, CDR2 YYEEEE. The CDR3 loop spans 15 amino acids. V lost 2 bases, J lost 0 bases, and 12 bases lay in between. CDR3 residues: CASSFLGEFSYEQYF. CDR3 DNA: TGTGCCAGCAGCTTTCTTGGTGAGTTCTCCTACGAGCAGTACTTC.